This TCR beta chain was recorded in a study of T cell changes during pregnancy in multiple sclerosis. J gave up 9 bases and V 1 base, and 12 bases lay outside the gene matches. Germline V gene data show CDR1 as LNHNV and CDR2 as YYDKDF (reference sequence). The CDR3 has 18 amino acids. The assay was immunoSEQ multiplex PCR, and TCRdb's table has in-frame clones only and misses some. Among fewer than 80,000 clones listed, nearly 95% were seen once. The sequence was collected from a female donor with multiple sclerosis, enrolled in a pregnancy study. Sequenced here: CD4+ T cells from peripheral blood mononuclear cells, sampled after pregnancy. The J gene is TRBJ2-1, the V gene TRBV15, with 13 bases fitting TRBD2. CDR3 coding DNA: TGTGCCACCAGCAGAGGTCGACTAGCGGGAGGATTCGGTTCTGAGCAGTTCTTC. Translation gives CATSRGRLAGGFGSEQFF.